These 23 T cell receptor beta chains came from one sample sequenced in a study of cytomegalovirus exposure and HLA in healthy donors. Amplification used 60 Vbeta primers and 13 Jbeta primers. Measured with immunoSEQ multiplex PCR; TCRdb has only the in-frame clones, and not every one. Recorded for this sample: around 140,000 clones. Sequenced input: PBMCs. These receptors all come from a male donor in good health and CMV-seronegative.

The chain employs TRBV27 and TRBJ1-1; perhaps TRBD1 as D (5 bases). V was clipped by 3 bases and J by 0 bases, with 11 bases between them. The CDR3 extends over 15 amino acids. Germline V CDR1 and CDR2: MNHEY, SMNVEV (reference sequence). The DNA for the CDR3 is TGTGCCAGCAGTTTGAGTTGGGGCATGAACACTGAAGCTTTCTTT. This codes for CASSLSWGMNTEAFF.

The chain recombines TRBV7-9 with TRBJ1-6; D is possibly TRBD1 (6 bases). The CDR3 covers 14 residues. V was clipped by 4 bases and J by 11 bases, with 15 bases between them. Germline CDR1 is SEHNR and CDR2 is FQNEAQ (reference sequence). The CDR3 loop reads CASSSLQGLAPLHF. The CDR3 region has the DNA TGTGCCAGCAGCTCTCTACAGGGTCTAGCACCCCTCCACTTT.

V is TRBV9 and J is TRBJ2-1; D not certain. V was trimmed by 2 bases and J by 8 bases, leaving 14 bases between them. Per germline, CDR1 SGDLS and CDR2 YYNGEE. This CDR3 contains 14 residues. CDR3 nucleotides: TGTGCCAGCAGCGTTGGTAGACCCGAGGATGAGCAGTTCTTC. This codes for CASSVGRPEDEQFF.

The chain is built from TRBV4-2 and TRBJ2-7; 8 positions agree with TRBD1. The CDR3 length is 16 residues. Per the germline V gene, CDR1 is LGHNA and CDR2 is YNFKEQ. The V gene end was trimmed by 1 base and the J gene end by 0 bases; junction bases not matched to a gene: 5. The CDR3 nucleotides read TGTGCCAGCAGCCAAGGACAGGGGATAAACTCCTACGAGCAGTACTTC. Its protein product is CASSQGQGINSYEQYF.

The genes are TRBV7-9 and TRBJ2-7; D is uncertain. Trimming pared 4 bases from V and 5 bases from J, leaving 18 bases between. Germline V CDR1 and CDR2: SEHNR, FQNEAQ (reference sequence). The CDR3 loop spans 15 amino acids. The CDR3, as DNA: TGTGCCAGCAGCTCCTCGATAACTCCCACGAACGAGCAGTACTTC. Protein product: CASSSSITPTNEQYF.

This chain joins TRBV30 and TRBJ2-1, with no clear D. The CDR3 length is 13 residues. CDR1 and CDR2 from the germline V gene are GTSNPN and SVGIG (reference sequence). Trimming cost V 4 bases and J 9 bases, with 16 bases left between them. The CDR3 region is CAWTRDPMVEQFF. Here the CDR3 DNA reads TGTGCCTGGACTAGAGATCCAATGGTTGAGCAGTTCTTC.

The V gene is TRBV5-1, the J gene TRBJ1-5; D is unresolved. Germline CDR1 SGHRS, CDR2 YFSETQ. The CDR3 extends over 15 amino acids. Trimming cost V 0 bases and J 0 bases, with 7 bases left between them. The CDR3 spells CASSLGLLSNQPQHF. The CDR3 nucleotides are TGCGCCAGCAGCTTGGGACTTCTTAGCAATCAGCCCCAGCATTTT.

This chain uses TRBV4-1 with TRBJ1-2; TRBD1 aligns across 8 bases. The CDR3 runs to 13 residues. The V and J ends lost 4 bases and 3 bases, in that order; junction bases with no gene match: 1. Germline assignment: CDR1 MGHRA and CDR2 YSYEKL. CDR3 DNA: TGCGCCAGCAGCCCGGACAGGGACTATGGCTACACCTTC. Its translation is CASSPDRDYGYTF.

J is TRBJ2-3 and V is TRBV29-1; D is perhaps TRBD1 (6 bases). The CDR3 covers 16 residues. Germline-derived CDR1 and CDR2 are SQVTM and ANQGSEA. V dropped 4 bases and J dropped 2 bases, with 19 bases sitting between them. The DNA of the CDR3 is TGCAGCGTTGCAGGAATCCGGGACACCTCCACAGATACGCAGTATTTT. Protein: CSVAGIRDTSTDTQYF.

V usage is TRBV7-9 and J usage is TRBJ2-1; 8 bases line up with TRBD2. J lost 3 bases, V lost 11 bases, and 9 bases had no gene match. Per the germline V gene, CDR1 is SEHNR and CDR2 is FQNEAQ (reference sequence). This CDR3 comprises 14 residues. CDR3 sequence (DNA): TGTGCCGCTACCTCGCGGGAGGTCTACAATGAGCAGTTCTTC. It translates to CAATSREVYNEQFF.

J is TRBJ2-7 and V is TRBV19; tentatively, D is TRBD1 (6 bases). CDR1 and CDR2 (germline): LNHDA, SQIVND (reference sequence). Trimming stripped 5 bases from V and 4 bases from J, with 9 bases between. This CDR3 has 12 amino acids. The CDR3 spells CASSPQGYEQYF. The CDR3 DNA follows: TGTGCCAGTAGTCCACAGGGATACGAGCAGTACTTC.

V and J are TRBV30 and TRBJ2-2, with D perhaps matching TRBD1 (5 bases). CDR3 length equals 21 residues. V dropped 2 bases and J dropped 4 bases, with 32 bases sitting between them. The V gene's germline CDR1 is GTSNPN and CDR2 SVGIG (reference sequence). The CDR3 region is CAWSKSGLVSGSAQVTGELFF. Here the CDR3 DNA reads TGTGCCTGGAGTAAAAGTGGGCTGGTATCAGGGTCTGCTCAAGTCACCGGGGAGCTGTTTTTT.

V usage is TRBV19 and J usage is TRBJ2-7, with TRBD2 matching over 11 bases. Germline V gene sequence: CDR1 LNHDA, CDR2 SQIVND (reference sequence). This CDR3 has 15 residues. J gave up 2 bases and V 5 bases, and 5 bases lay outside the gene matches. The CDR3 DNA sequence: TGTGCCAGTAGTGCGGGACTAGCGGCTCCCTACGAGCAGTACTTC. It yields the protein CASSAGLAAPYEQYF.

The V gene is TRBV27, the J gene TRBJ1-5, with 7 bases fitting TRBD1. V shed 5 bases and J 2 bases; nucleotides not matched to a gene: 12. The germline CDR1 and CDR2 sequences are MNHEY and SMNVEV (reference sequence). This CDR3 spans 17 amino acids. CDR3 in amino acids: CASSPGTALRGNQPQHF. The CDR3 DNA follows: TGTGCCAGCAGTCCCGGGACAGCCCTGCGGGGCAATCAGCCCCAGCATTTT.

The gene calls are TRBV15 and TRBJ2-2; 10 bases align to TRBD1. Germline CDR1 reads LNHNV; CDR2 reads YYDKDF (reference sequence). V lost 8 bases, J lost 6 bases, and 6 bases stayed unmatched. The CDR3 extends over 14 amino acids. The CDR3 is CATGRDRGSGELFF. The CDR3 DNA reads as TGTGCCACCGGTAGGGACAGGGGCTCCGGGGAGCTGTTTTTT.

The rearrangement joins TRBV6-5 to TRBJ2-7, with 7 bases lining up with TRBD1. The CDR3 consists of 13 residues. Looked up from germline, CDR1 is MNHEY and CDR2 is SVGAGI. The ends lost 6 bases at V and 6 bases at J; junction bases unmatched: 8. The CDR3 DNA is TGTGCCAGCAGATACAGGGGTAAATCCGAGCAGTACTTC. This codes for CASRYRGKSEQYF.

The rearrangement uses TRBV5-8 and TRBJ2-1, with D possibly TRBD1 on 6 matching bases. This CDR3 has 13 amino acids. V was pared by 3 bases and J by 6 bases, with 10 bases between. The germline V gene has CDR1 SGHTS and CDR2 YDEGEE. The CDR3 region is CASSWNRVNEQFF. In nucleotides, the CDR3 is TGTGCCAGCAGCTGGAACAGGGTCAATGAGCAGTTCTTC.

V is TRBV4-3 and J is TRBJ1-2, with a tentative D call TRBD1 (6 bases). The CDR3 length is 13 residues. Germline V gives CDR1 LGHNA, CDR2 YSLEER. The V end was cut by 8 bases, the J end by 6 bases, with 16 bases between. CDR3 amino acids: CASRGGGFDGYTF. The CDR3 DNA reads TGCGCCAGCCGAGGGGGGGGATTCGATGGCTACACCTTC.

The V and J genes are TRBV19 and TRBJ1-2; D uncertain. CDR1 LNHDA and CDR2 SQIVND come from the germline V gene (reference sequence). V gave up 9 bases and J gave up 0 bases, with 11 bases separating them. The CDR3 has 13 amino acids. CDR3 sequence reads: CASKVGANYGYTF. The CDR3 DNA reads TGTGCCAGCAAAGTTGGAGCTAACTATGGCTACACCTTC. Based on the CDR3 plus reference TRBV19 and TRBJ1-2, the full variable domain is DGGITQSPKYLFRKEGQNVTLSCEQNLNHDAMYWYRQDPGQGLRLIYYSQIVNDFQKGDIAEGYSVSREKKESFPLTVTSAQKNPTAFYLCASKVGANYGYTFGSGTRLTVV.

The CDR3 is CSVDPLQGSSTEAFF. CDR3 nucleotides: TGCAGCGTTGACCCCTTACAGGGTAGCAGCACTGAAGCTTTCTTT. The rearrangement joins TRBV29-1 to TRBJ1-1; possibly TRBD1 for D (6 bases). The germline V gene has CDR1 SQVTM and CDR2 ANQGSEA. V was clipped by 3 bases and J by 4 bases, with 18 bases between them. The CDR3 spans 15 residues.

The CDR3 nucleotides read TGTGCCAGCAGCGTAGATTGGGACAGACTCAACAATGAGCAGTTCTTC. Translating it yields CASSVDWDRLNNEQFF. The rearrangement joins TRBV9 to TRBJ2-1; TRBD1 aligns across 7 bases. The ends lost 0 bases at V and 5 bases at J; junction bases unmatched: 8. The CDR3 extends over 16 amino acids. The V gene's germline CDR1 is SGDLS and CDR2 YYNGEE.

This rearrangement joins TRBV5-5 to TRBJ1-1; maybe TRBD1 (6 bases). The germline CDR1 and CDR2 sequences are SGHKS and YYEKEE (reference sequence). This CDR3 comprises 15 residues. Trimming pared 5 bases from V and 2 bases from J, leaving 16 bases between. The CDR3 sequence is CASRQGGSTNTEAFF. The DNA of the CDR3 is TGTGCCAGCAGACAGGGCGGCAGCACAAACACTGAAGCTTTCTTT.

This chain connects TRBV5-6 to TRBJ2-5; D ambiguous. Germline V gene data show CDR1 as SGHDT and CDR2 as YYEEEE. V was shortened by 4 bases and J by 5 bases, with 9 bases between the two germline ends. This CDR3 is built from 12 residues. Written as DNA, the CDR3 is TGTGCCAGCAGCCCATCGAGGGAGACCCAGTACTTC. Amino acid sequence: CASSPSRETQYF. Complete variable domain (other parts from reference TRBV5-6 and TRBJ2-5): DAGVTQSPTHLIKTRGQQVTLRCSPKSGHDTVSWYQQALGQGPQFIFQYYEEEERQRGNFPDRFSGHQFPNYSSELNVNALLLGDSALYLCASSPSRETQYFGPGTRLLVL.